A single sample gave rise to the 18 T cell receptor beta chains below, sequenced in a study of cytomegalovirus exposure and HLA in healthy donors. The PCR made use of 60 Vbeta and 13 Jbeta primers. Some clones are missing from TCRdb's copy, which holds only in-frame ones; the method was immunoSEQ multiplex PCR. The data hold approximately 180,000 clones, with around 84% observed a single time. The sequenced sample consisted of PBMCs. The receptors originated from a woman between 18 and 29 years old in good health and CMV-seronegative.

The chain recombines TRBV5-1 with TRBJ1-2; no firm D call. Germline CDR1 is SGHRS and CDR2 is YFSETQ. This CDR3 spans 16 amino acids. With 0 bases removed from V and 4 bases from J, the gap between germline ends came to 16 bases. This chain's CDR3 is CASSLAGPQAGYGYTF. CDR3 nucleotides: TGCGCCAGCAGCTTGGCCGGGCCCCAGGCGGGCTATGGCTACACCTTC.

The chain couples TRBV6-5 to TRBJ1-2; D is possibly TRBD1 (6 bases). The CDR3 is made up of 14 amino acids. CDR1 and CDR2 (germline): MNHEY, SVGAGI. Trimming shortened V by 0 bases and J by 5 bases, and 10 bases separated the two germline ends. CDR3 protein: CASSYSRQAYGYTF. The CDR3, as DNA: TGTGCCAGCAGTTACTCGCGACAGGCTTATGGCTACACCTTC.

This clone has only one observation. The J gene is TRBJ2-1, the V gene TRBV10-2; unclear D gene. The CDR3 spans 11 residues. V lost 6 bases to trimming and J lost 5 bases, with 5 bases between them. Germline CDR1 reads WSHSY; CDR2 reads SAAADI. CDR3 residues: CASSTNNEQFF. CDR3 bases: TGCGCCAGCAGCACTAACAATGAGCAGTTCTTC.

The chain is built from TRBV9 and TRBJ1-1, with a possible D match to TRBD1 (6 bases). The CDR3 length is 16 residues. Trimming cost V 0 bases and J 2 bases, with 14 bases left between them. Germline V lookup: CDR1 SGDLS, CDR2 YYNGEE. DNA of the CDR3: TGTGCCAGCAGCGTAGGTTCCGGGACAAGTAACACTGAAGCTTTCTTT. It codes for CASSVGSGTSNTEAFF.

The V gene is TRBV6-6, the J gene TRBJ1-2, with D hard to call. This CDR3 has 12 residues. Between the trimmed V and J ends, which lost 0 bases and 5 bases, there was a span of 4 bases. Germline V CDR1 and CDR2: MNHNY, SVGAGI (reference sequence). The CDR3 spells CASSYSQYGYTF. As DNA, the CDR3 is TGTGCCAGCAGTTACTCACAGTATGGCTACACCTTC.

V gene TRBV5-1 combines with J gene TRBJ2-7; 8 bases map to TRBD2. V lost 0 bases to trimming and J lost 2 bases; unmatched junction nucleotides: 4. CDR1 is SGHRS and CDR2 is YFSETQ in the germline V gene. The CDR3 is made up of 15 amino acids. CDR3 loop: CASSLGSGEAYEQYF. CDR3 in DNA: TGCGCCAGCAGCTTGGGTAGCGGGGAGGCCTACGAGCAGTACTTC.

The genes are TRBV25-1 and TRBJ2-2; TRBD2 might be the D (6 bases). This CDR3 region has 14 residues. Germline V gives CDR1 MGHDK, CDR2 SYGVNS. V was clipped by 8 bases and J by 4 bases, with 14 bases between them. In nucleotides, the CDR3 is TGTGCCAGCTCCTCTAGCGAAACCACCGGGGAGCTGTTTTTT. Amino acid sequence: CASSSSETTGELFF.

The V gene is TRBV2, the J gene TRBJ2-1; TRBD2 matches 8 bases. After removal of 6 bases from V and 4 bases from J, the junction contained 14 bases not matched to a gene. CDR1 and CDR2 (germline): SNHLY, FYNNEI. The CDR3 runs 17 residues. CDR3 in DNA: TGTGCCAGCAGCGGAACTAGCGGTCTCCGGCTTTACAATGAGCAGTTCTTC. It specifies CASSGTSGLRLYNEQFF.

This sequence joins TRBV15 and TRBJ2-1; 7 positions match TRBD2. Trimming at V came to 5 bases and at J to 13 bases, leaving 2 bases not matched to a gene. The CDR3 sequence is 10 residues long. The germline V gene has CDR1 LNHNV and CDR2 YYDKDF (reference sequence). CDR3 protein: CATSGGGQFF. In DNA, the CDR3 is TGTGCCACCAGCGGCGGGGGACAGTTCTTC.

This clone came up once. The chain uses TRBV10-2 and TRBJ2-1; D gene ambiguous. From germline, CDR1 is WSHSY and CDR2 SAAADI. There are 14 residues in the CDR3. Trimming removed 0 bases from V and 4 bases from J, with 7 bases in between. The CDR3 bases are TGCGCCAGCAGTGAGTCTTCCAGATACAATGAGCAGTTCTTC. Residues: CASSESSRYNEQFF.

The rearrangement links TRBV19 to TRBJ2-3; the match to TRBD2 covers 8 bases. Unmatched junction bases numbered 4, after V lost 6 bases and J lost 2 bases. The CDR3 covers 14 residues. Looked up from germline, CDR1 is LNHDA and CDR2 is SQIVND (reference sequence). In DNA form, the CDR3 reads TGTGCCAGTAGCGGACTAGCCAACACAGATACGCAGTATTTT. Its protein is CASSGLANTDTQYF.

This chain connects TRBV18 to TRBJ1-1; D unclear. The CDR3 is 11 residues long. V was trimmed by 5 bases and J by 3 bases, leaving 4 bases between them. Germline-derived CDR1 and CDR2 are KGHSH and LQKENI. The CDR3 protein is CASSSYTEAFF. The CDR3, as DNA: TGTGCCAGCTCATCGTACACTGAAGCTTTCTTT. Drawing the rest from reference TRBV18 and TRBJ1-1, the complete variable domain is NAGVMQNPRHLVRRRGQEARLRCSPMKGHSHVYWYRQLPEEGLKFMVYLQKENIIDESGMPKERFSAEFPKEGPSILRIQQVVRGDSAAYFCASSSYTEAFFGQGTRLTVV.

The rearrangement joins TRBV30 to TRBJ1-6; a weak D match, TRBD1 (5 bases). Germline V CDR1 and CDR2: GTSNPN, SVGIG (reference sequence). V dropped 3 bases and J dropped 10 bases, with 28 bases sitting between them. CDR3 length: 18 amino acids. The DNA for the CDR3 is TGTGCCTGGAGCCCCTGGGACCATACCGGGAGAGTGGGATCACCCCTCCACTTT. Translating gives CAWSPWDHTGRVGSPLHF. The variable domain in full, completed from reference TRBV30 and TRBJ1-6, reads SQTIHQWPATLVQPVGSPLSLECTVEGTSNPNLYWYRQAAGRGLQLLFYSVGIGQISSEVPQNLSASRPQDRQFILSSKKLLLSDSGFYLCAWSPWDHTGRVGSPLHFGNGTRLTVT.

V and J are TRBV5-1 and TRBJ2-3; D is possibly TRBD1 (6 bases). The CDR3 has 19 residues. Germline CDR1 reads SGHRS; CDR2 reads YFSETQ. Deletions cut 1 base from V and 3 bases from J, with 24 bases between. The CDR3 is CASSLSPSPQGRRTDTQYF. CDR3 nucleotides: TGCGCCAGCAGCTTGAGCCCGTCCCCACAGGGAAGAAGGACAGATACGCAGTATTTT.

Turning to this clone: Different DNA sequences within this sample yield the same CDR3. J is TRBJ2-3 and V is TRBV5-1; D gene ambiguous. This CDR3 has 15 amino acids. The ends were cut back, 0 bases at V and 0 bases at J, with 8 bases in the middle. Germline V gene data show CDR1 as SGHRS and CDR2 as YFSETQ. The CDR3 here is CASSLGGLSTDTQYF. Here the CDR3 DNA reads TGCGCCAGCAGCTTGGGAGGCCTTAGCACAGATACGCAGTATTTT.

The chain's CDR3 is CASSLEHPEQYF. Here the CDR3 DNA reads TGTGCCAGCAGCTTAGAGCACCCCGAGCAGTACTTC. J is TRBJ2-7 and V is TRBV7-8; no clear D. Trimming stripped 1 base from V and 6 bases from J, with 7 bases between. CDR1 and CDR2 from the germline V gene are SGHVS and FQNEAQ. The CDR3 consists of 12 residues.

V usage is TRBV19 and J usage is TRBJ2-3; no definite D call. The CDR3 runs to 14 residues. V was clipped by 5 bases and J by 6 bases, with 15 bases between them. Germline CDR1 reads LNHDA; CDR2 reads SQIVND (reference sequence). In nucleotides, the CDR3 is TGTGCCAGTAGTCCGACATCCCCCGTGGATACGCAGTATTTT. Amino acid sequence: CASSPTSPVDTQYF. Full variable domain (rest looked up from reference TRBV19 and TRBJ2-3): DGGITQSPKYLFRKEGQNVTLSCEQNLNHDAMYWYRQDPGQGLRLIYYSQIVNDFQKGDIAEGYSVSREKKESFPLTVTSAQKNPTAFYLCASSPTSPVDTQYFGPGTRLTVL.

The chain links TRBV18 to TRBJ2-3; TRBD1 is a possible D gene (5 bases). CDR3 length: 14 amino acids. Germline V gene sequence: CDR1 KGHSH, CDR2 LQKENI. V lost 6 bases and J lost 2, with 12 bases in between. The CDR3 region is CASSQGLDTDTQYF. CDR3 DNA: TGTGCCAGCTCCCAGGGATTAGACACAGATACGCAGTATTTT.